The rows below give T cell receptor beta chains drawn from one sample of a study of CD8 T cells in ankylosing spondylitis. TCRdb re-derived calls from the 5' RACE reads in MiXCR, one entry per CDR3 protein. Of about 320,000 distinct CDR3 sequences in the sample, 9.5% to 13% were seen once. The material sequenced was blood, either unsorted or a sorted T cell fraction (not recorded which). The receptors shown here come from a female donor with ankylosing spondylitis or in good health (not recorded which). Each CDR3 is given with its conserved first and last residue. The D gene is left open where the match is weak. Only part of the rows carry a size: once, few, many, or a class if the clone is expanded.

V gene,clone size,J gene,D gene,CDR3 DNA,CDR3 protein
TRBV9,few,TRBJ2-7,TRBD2,TGTGCCAGCAGCGCCTCCCCGAGTAGCGGGAGTCCCTACGAGCAGTACTTC,CASSASPSSGSPYEQYF
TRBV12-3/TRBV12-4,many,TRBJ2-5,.,TGTGCCAGCAGTAATAGGATCCAAGAGACCCAGTACTTC,CASSNRIQETQYF
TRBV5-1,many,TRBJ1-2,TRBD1,TGCGCCAGCAGCTTGTCGGCTCTCGAGACCGGGACAGGAGTGCTCGGCTATGGCTACACCTTC,CASSLSALETGTGVLGYGYTF
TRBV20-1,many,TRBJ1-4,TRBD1,TGCAGTGCTAGAGGAGGGACAGGGGATGAAAAACTGTTTTTT,CSARGGTGDEKLFF
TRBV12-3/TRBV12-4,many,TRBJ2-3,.,TGTGCCAGCAGTTTCACAGGGTCTGGGGATACGCAGTATTTT,CASSFTGSGDTQYF
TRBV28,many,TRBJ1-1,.,TGTGCCAGCAGGAATTACAAGAACACTGAAGCTTTCTTT,CASRNYKNTEAFF
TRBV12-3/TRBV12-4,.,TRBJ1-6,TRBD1,TGTGCCAGCAGCTCGGACAGGGCGAGCTCCTATAATTCACCCCTCCACTTT,CASSSDRASSYNSPLHF
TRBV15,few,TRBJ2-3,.,TGTGCCACCAGCAGAGAAGGGGAAGCAGGCGATACGCAGTATTTT,CATSREGEAGDTQYF
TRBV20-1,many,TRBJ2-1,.,TGCAGTGCTAGAGCCTTAAGTAGCGCTCGAGGGAATGAGCAGTTCTTC,CSARALSSARGNEQFF
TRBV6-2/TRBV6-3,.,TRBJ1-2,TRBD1,TGTGCCAGCAGCCGCCAACGCAGGGGGACAAGCTATGGCTACACCTTC,CASSRQRRGTSYGYTF
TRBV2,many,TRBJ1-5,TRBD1,TGTGCCAGCAGCACCGGACAGGTCTTATCTCAGCCCCAGCATTTT,CASSTGQVLSQPQHF
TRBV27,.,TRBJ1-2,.,TGTGCCAGCGGCGCGCAGGGAGGCCGCTATGGCTACACCTTC,CASGAQGGRYGYTF
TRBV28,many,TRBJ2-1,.,TGTGCCAGCACCGCCGGGACGAAGCAGTTCTTC,CASTAGTKQFF
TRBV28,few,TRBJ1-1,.,TGTGCCAGCAGTTTCGTGAAGGGGTGGGCAACTGAAGCTTTCTTT,CASSFVKGWATEAFF